The source of this TCR beta chain is a study of T cell responses to AZD1222 COVID-19 vaccine (dated by TCRdb to about 2021). For the study in its entirety: A total of 233 trial participants underwent TCR sequencing, of whom nearly 210 received two doses of AZD1222 and about 25 received two doses of the MenACWY control vaccine. Enrollment into the trials was organized by age into subgroups of 18-55, 56-69 and 70-plus years, and those subgroups contained 148, 28 and 57 TCR-sequenced participants, respectively. The research as a whole found: Because no day 14 peak-response samples were available, repertoires were characterized only after the peak T cell response. Conclusions about previously exposed vaccinees are limited because only five to seven AZD1222 recipients were SARS-CoV-2 seropositive at baseline. Participants were mostly white British and included more females than males, and it was suggested by the authors that clonal diversity may have been underestimated. Epitopes outside the regions mutated in the B.1.351 and B.1.1.7 variants were reportedly recognized by nearly half of the unique spike-specific TCRs. A significant rise in spike-specific TCR breadth and depth was observed after two AZD1222 doses relative to day 0 and relative to MenACWY recipients. In the small 56-69-year group, the increase in depth fell short of significance, most likely because of low power. CD4 TCRs associated with the vaccine covered the entire spike protein, and the dominant responses were in regions 160-218 and 743-854.

This clone appeared a single time. Its antigen remains unidentified. One base away there is no much larger clone; base qualities are not given. The CDR3 regions of human TCRbeta chains were analyzed by immunosequencing. On the authors' methods: Repertoire TCRs were matched against a reference library of SARS-CoV-2-specific TCRs generated with the MIRA antigen-specificity platform. Breadth was defined as the fraction of unique TCRs that were SARS-CoV-2-associated. Depth was defined as the fraction of total T cells that were SARS-CoV-2-associated. Using the MIRA data, every spike-specific TCR was mapped to the spike region that the TCR reacted to and assigned to either a CD4 or a CD8 class. Log10-transformed breadth and depth values were compared by one-way ANOVA with Sidak's multiple comparisons tests. Not all clones reach the TCRdb copy of this immuneACCESS table, which keeps in-frame sequences only. Checked studies attribute under half of the gap to unresolved V genes and leave the rest unexplained. The V and J calls and the clone size are those of that table, but D and trimming were determined from the DNA. The sample contains 100,000 to 150,000 clones, around 88% of them found a single time. The top ten clones comprise 11% of the sample.

The cysteine opens and the phenylalanine closes a CDR3 of 13 amino acids. CDR3 DNA only is kept here, 39 bases in frame from base 1. The germline V gene gives CDR1 as SGHRS and CDR2 as YFSETQ. V is cut by 6 bases and J by 4 bases, and the space between the germline ends is 11 bases. The sample's time point, from its label and the paper: baseline before first vaccination. The treatment or condition tag for this specimen amounts to: meningococcal conjugate vaccine given as trial control. The vaccinee samples were drawn from two UK trials, COV001 and COV002, one of which was a single-blind randomized controlled phase 2/3 trial testing AZD1222 (ChAdOx1 nCoV-19) in healthy adults. Trial participant PBMC samples were collected at day 0 and day 28 after the second dose for TCRbeta chain sequencing.

Source: peripheral blood, taken on day 0 of MenACWY control vaccination. The source of this sequence is an adult in good health. The chain employs TRBV5-1 and TRBJ2-1; no D gene can be assigned with confidence. The CDR3 region has the sequence CASKPSEYNEQFF. The DNA is TGCGCCAGCAAACCTTCAGAGTACAATGAGCAGTTCTTC.